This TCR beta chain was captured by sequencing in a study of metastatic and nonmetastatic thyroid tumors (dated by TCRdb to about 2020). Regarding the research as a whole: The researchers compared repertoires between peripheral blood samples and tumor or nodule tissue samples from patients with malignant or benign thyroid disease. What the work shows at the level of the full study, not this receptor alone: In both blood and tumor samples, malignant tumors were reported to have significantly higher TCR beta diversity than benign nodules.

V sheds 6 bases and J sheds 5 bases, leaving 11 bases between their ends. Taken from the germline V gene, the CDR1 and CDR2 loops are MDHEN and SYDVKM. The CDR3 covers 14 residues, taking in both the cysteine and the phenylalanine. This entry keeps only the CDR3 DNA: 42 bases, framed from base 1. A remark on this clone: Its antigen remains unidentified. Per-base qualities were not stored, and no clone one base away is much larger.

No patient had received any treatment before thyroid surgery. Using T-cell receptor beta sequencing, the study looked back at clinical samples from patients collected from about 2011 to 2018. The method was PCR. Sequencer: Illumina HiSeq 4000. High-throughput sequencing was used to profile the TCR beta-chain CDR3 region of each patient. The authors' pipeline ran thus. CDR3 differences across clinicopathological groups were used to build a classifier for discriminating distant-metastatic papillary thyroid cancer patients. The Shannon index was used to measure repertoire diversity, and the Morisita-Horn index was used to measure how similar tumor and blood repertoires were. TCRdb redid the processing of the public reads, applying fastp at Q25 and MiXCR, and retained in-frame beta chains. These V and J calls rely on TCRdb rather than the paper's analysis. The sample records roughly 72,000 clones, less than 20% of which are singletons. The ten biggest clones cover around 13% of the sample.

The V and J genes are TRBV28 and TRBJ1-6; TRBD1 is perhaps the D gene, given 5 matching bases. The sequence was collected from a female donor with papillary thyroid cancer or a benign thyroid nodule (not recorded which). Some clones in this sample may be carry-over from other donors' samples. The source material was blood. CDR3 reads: CASSRTSNNSPLHF. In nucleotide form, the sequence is TGTGCCAGCAGCCGGACAAGCAATAATTCACCCCTCCACTTT.